Sequencing of this TCR beta chain was carried out in a study of chemoradiotherapy in HPV16-positive cancers. Points from the study as a whole: HPV-responsive T-cell expansion during chemoradiotherapy was linked to improved recurrence-free survival in HPV16-positive patients.

This CDR3 has 14 amino acids. J gave up 2 bases and V 5 bases, and 6 bases lay outside the gene matches. Germline CDR1 reads SGHDT; CDR2 reads YYEEEE. TCRdb's copy holds only in-frame clones and misses some; the assay was immunoSEQ multiplex PCR. The sample records 10,000 to 15,000 clones, roughly 80% being singletons. Concerning this clone: Its antigen is undetermined.

Samples were taken several times over chemoradiotherapy. Collection of the sample occurred from a patient who underwent chemoradiotherapy. The chain combines TRBV5-6 with TRBJ2-5, with TRBD1 identical over 7 bases. This receptor was identified in a human donor with HPV-associated anogenital cancer. Written as DNA, the CDR3 is TGTGCCAGCAGTTCCGGACAGGAGCAAGAGACCCAGTACTTC. This codes for CASSSGQEQETQYF.